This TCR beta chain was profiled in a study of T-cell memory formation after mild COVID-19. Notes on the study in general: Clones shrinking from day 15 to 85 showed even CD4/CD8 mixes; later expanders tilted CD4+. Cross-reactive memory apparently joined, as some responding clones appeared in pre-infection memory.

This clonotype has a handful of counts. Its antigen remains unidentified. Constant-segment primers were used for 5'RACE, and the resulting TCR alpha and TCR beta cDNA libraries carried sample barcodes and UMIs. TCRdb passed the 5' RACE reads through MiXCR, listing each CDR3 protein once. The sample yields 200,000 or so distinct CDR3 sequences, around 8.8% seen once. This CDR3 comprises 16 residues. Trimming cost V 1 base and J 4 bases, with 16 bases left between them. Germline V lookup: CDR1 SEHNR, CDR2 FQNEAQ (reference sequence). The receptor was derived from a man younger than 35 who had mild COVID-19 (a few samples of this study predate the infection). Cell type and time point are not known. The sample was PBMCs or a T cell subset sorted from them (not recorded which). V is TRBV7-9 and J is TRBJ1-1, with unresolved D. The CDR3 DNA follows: TGTGCCAGCAGCTTAGTGCAGTTTGGATTCCCCACTGAAGCTTTCTTT. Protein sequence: CASSLVQFGFPTEAFF.